These 2 T cell receptor beta chains came from one sample sequenced in a study of T cells after somatic rescue of genetic block. The assay was immunoSEQ multiplex PCR, and TCRdb's table has in-frame clones only and misses some. The sample has more than 12,000 clones, about three quarters seen once. The sequencing input was peripheral blood mononuclear cells (PBMCs). The receptors shown here come from a man between 18 and 29 years old.

This chain links TRBV7-9 with TRBJ2-5; D not certain. The germline V gene has CDR1 SEHNR and CDR2 FQNEAQ (reference sequence). This CDR3 contains 15 residues. V lost 1 base and J lost 1, with 10 bases in between. The CDR3 sequence: CASSLVTTIQETQYF. DNA for the CDR3: TGTGCCAGCAGCTTAGTAACTACTATCCAAGAGACCCAGTACTTC. Using reference TRBV7-9 and TRBJ2-5 for the parts outside the CDR3, the full variable domain is DTGVSQNPRHKITKRGQNVTFRCDPISEHNRLYWYRQTLGQGPEFLTYFQNEAQLEKSRLLSDRFSAERPKGSFSTLEIQRTEQGDSAMYLCASSLVTTIQETQYFGPGTRLLVL.

The chain links TRBV5-1 to TRBJ2-1; D gene unclear. CDR1 and CDR2 (germline): SGHRS, YFSETQ. The CDR3 extends over 15 amino acids. The ends were cut back, 0 bases at V and 4 bases at J, with 11 bases in the middle. CDR3 DNA: TGCGCCAGCAGCTTGGCGGGCCACCCGTACAATGAGCAGTTCTTC. Translated, it gives CASSLAGHPYNEQFF.